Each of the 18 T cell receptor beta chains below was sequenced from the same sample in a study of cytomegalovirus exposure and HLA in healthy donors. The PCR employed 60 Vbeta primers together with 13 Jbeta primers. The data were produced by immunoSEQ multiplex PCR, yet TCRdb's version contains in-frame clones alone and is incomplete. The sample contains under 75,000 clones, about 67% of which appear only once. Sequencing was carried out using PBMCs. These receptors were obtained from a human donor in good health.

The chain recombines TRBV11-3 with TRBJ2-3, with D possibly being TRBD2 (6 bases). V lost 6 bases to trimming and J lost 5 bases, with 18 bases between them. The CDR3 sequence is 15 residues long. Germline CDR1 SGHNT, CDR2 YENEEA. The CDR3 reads CASSPGTRGLDTQYF. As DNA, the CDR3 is TGTGCCAGCAGTCCCGGGACCCGGGGGTTAGATACGCAGTATTTT.

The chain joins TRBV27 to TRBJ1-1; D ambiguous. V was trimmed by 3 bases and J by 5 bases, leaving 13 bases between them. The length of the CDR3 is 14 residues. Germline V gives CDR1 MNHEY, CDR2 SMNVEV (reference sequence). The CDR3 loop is CASSLTRTGTEAFF. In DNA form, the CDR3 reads TGTGCCAGCAGTTTGACCCGGACGGGGACTGAAGCTTTCTTT.

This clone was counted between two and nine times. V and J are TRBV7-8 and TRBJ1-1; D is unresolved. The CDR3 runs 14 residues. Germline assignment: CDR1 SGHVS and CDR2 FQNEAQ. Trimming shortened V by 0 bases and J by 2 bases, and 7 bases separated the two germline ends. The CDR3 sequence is CASSLAEANTEAFF. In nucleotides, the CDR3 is TGTGCCAGCAGCTTAGCGGAGGCAAACACTGAAGCTTTCTTT.

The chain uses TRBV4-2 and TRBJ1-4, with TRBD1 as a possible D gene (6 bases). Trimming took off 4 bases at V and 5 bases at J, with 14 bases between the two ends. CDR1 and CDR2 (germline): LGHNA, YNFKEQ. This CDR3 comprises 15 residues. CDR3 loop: CASSPKTGGNEKLFF. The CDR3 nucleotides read TGTGCCAGCAGCCCTAAGACAGGTGGGAATGAAAAACTGTTTTTT.

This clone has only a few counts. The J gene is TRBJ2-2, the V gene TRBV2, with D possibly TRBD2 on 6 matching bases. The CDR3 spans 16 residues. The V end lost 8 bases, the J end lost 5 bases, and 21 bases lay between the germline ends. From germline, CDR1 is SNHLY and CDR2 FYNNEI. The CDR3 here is CASGRGQGGKTGELFF. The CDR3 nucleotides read TGTGCCAGCGGTCGAGGGCAGGGCGGGAAGACCGGGGAGCTGTTTTTT.

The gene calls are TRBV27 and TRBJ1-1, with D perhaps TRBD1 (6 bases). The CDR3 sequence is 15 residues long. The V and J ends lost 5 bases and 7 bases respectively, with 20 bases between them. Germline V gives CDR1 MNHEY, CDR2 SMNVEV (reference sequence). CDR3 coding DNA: TGTGCCAGCAGTCTACATTCGGGACACCTACGTGAAGCTTTCTTT. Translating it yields CASSLHSGHLREAFF.

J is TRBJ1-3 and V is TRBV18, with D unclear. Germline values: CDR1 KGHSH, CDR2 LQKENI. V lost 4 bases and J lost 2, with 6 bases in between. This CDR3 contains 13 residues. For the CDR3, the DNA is TGTGCCAGCTCACGAACAGCTGGAAACACCATATATTTT. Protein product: CASSRTAGNTIYF.

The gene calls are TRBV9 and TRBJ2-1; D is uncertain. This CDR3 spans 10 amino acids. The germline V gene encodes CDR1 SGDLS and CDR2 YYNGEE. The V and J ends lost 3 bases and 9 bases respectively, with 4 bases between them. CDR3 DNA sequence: TGTGCCAGCAGCGGGCTTGAGCAGTTCTTC. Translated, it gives CASSGLEQFF.

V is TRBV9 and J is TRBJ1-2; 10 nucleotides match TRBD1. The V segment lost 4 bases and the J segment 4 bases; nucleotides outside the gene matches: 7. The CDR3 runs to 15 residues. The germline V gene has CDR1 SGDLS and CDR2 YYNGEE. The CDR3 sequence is CASSLTGGEGYGYTF. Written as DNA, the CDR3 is TGTGCCAGCAGCCTGACAGGGGGCGAGGGCTATGGCTACACCTTC. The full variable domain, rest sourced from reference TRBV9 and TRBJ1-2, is DSGVTQTPKHLITATGQRVTLRCSPRSGDLSVYWYQQSLDQGLQFLIQYYNGEERAKGNILERFSAQQFPDLHSELNLSSLELGDSALYFCASSLTGGEGYGYTFGSGTRLTVV.

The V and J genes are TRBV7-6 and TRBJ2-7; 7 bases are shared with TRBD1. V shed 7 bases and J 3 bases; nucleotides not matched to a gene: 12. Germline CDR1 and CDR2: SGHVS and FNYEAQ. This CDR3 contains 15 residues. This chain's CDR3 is CASTLGAGGNYEQYF. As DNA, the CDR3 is TGTGCCAGCACCCTAGGGGCAGGGGGTAACTACGAGCAGTACTTC.

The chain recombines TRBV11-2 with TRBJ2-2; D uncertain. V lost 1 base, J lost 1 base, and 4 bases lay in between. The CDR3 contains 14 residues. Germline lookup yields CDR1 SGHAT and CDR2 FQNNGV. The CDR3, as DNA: TGTGCCAGCAGCTTAGTCGTGAACACCGGGGAGCTGTTTTTT. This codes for CASSLVVNTGELFF.

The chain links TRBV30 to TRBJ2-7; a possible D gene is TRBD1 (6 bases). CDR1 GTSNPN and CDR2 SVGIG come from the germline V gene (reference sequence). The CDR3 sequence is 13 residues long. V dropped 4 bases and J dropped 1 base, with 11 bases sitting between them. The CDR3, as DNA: TGTGCCTGGACGCAGGGGAATTCCTACGAGCAGTACTTC. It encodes CAWTQGNSYEQYF.

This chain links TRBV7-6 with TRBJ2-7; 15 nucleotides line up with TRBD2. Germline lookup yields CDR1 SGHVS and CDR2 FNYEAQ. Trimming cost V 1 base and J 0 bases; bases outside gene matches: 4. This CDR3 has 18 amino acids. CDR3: CASSLVGTSGRSSYEQYF. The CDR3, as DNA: TGTGCCAGCAGCTTAGTAGGGACTAGCGGGAGGAGCTCCTACGAGCAGTACTTC.

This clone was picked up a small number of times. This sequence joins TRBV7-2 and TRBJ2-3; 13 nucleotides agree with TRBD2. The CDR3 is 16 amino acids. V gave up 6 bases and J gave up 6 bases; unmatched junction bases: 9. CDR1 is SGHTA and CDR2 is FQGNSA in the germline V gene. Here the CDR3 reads CASRAGLAGQGDTQYF. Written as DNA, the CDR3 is TGTGCCAGCAGGGCGGGACTAGCGGGACAGGGCGATACGCAGTATTTT.

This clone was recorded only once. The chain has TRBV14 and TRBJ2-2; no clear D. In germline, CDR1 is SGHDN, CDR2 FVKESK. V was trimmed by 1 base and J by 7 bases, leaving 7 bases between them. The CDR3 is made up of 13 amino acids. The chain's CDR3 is CASSQVSNGELFF. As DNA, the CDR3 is TGTGCCAGCAGCCAAGTTTCAAACGGGGAGCTGTTTTTT.

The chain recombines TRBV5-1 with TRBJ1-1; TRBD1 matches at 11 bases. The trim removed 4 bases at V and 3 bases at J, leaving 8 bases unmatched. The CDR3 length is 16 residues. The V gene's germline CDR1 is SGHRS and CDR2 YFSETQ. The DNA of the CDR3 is TGCGCCAGCAGCCTCGGACAGGGGGCCCGGGACACTGAAGCTTTCTTT. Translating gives CASSLGQGARDTEAFF.

CDR3 in amino acids: CASSFIGDTYGYTF. CDR3 DNA: TGCGCCAGCAGCTTCATAGGGGATACATATGGCTACACCTTC. The V and J genes are TRBV5-1 and TRBJ1-2; perhaps TRBD1 as D (5 bases). The CDR3 is made up of 14 amino acids. Germline V gene sequence: CDR1 SGHRS, CDR2 YFSETQ. V was trimmed by 2 bases and J by 5 bases, leaving 13 bases between them.

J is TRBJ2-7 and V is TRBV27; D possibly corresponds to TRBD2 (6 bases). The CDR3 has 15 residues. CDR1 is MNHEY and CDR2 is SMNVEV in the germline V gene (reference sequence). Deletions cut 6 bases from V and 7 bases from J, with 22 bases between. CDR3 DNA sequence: TGTGCCAGCAGCGCTAGCGTAAAACCCGAGGGGGAGCAGTACTTC. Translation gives CASSASVKPEGEQYF.